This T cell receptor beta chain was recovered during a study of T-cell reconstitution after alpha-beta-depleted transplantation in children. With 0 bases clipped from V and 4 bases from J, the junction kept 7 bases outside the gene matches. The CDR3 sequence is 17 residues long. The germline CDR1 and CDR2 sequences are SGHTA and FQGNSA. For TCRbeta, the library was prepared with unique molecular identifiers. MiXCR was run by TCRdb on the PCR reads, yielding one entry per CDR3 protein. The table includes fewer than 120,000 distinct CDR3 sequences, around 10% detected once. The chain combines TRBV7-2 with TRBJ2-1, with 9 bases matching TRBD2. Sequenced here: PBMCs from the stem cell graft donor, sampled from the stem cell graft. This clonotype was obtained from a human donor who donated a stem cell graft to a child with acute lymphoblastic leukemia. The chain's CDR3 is CASSLAGSGSGYNEQFF. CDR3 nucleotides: TGTGCCAGCAGCTTAGCCGGTAGCGGGAGCGGGTACAATGAGCAGTTCTTC.